Presented here are 23 T cell receptor beta chains from one specimen sequenced in a study of blood T cell repertoires in COVID-19. The table came from immunoSEQ multiplex PCR; TCRdb's copy has only in-frame clones and leaves some out. The sample has fewer than 300,000 clones; roughly 85% are singletons. Input material: peripheral blood. These receptors originate from a woman aged 50 to 65 who had recovered from COVID-19.

The rearrangement links TRBV3-1 (or the pseudogene TRBV3-2) to TRBJ2-1; TRBD2 matches at 14 bases. The junction had 5 bases not matched to a gene; V was cut back by 3 bases and J by 7 bases. The CDR3 runs to 16 residues. Germline lookup yields CDR1 LGHDT and CDR2 YNNKEL (reference sequence). The chain's CDR3 is CASSQAGLAGGNEQFF. Here the CDR3 DNA reads TGTGCCAGCAGCCAGGCTGGACTAGCGGGAGGAAATGAGCAGTTCTTC.

Only a few counts were recorded for this clone. The rearrangement joins TRBV7-2 to TRBJ1-1; 8 bases agree with TRBD1. CDR1 and CDR2 from the germline V gene are SGHTA and FQGNSA. The CDR3 is 14 residues long. The junction had 12 bases not matched to a gene; V was cut back by 7 bases and J by 8 bases. CDR3 in DNA: TGTGCCAGCAACCTCAGGGGGCTGGGAATAGAAGCTTTCTTT. Protein: CASNLRGLGIEAFF.

The gene calls are TRBV4-3 and TRBJ2-1, with D unresolved. The CDR3 has 13 amino acids. Trimming removed 0 bases from V and 7 bases from J, with 7 bases in between. Germline V CDR1 and CDR2: LGHNA, YSLEER. The chain's CDR3 is CASSQEAANEQFF. CDR3 sequence (DNA): TGCGCCAGCAGCCAAGAGGCAGCGAATGAGCAGTTCTTC.

This sequence joins TRBV7-9 and TRBJ2-7; 11 bases are shared with TRBD2. Germline V gene sequence: CDR1 SEHNR, CDR2 FQNEAQ (reference sequence). The V segment lost 5 bases and the J segment 5 bases; nucleotides outside the gene matches: 11. This CDR3 is built from 16 residues. Here the CDR3 DNA reads TGTGCCAGCAGCCCCGGGACTAGCGGACTCTCGGACGAGCAGTACTTC. It yields the protein CASSPGTSGLSDEQYF.

The chain has TRBV19 and TRBJ1-6; TRBD1 matches at 9 bases. V lost 5 bases and J lost 9; bases outside the gene matches: 14. This CDR3 comprises 17 residues. The V gene's germline CDR1 is LNHDA and CDR2 SQIVND (reference sequence). The CDR3 is CASSFGTGQGLSSPLHF. For the CDR3, the DNA is TGTGCCAGTAGTTTTGGCACGGGACAGGGACTAAGTTCACCCCTCCACTTT.

The CDR3 sequence is CASSRLQGGETQYF. The CDR3 DNA reads as TGTGCCAGCAGCCGACTGCAGGGGGGAGAGACCCAGTACTTC. The genes are TRBV11-2 and TRBJ2-5; D perhaps matches TRBD1 (7 bases). Germline CDR1 and CDR2: SGHAT and FQNNGV. The CDR3 length is 14 residues. V lost 5 bases and J lost 4, with 14 bases in between. Supplemented by reference TRBV11-2 and TRBJ2-5, the full variable domain reads EAGVAQSPRYKIIEKRQSVAFWCNPISGHATLYWYQQILGQGPKLLIQFQNNGVVDDSQLPKDRFSAERLKGVDSTLKIQPAKLEDSAVYLCASSRLQGGETQYFGPGTRLLVL.

The chain couples TRBV2 to TRBJ2-7; 10 bases are shared with TRBD1. The trim removed 4 bases at V and 6 bases at J, leaving 6 bases unmatched. Germline CDR1 and CDR2: SNHLY and FYNNEI. CDR3 size: 14 residues. CDR3 sequence: CASSVLGQGSEQYF. DNA for the CDR3: TGTGCCAGCAGTGTATTGGGACAGGGGTCCGAGCAGTACTTC.

The V call is TRBV7-9, the J call TRBJ1-1; 9 positions agree with TRBD1. The V gene's germline CDR1 is SEHNR and CDR2 FQNEAQ (reference sequence). This CDR3 spans 13 amino acids. With 1 base clipped from V and 11 bases from J, the junction kept 5 bases outside the gene matches. CDR3 residues: CASSLEQGASAFF. DNA for the CDR3: TGTGCCAGCAGCTTAGAACAGGGGGCGTCGGCTTTCTTT.

The V gene is TRBV4-3, the J gene TRBJ2-1; TRBD1 agrees at 10 bases. V dropped 4 bases and J dropped 5; count of bases not matched to a gene: 5. Germline V gene lookup returns CDR1 LGHNA and CDR2 YSLEER. The CDR3 runs to 15 residues. The CDR3 sequence is CASSRYGTGDNEQFF. For the CDR3, the DNA is TGCGCCAGCAGCCGGTACGGGACAGGGGACAATGAGCAGTTCTTC.

This clone was detected only once. The V gene is TRBV9, the J gene TRBJ2-1; D not certain. Germline values: CDR1 SGDLS, CDR2 YYNGEE. The CDR3 sequence is 15 residues long. Trimming took 0 bases from V and 0 from J, leaving 7 bases between them. The CDR3 coding sequence is TGTGCCAGCAGCGTAGAGAGCGACTCCTACAATGAGCAGTTCTTC. It is translated as CASSVESDSYNEQFF. Filled out from reference TRBV9 and TRBJ2-1, the complete variable domain reads DSGVTQTPKHLITATGQRVTLRCSPRSGDLSVYWYQQSLDQGLQFLIQYYNGEERAKGNILERFSAQQFPDLHSELNLSSLELGDSALYFCASSVESDSYNEQFFGPGTRLTVL.

This chain uses TRBV6-1 with TRBJ1-1; 7 bases are shared with TRBD1. With V trimmed by 6 bases and J by 4 bases, 8 bases remained unmatched. The CDR3 has 14 residues. Germline loops: CDR1 MNHNS, CDR2 SASEGT. CDR3 sequence reads: CASRTPHRGTEAFF. CDR3 bases: TGTGCCAGCAGGACCCCTCACAGGGGCACTGAAGCTTTCTTT.

The chain is built from TRBV28 and TRBJ2-3; possible D gene TRBD2, 6 bases. The CDR3 is 15 amino acids. Per germline, CDR1 MDHEN and CDR2 SYDVKM. Trimming left V 8 bases short and J 0 bases short, with 15 bases between. The CDR3 reads CASRHGGPSTDTQYF. In DNA form, the CDR3 reads TGTGCCAGCCGTCATGGAGGGCCTAGCACAGATACGCAGTATTTT.

The gene calls are TRBV2 and TRBJ1-6, with D perhaps matching TRBD1 (6 bases). With 8 bases removed from V and 7 bases from J, the gap between germline ends came to 33 bases. The length of the CDR3 is 20 residues. From germline, CDR1 is SNHLY and CDR2 FYNNEI. The CDR3 DNA reads as TGTGCCAGCTTACCTCGAAAGGGGGTACAGGGAACCCCAGGGAATTCACCCCTCCACTTT. This gives the protein CASLPRKGVQGTPGNSPLHF. Supplemented by reference TRBV2 and TRBJ1-6, the full variable domain reads EPEVTQTPSHQVTQMGQEVILRCVPISNHLYFYWYRQILGQKVEFLVSFYNNEISEKSEIFDDQFSVERPDGSNFTLKIRSTKLEDSAMYFCASLPRKGVQGTPGNSPLHFGNGTRLTVT.

Note on this clone: The identical CDR3 is also encoded by other nucleotide sequences in the sample. J is TRBJ2-2 and V is TRBV15, with no clear D. CDR3 length: 15 residues. The germline gives CDR1 LNHNV, CDR2 YYDKDF (reference sequence). Between the trimmed V and J ends, which lost 1 base and 1 base, there was a span of 7 bases. The CDR3 coding sequence is TGTGCCACCAGCAGAGGTACAGAGAACACCGGGGAGCTGTTTTTT. This encodes CATSRGTENTGELFF. Filled out from reference TRBV15 and TRBJ2-2, the complete variable domain reads DAMVIQNPRYQVTQFGKPVTLSCSQTLNHNVMYWYQQKSSQAPKLLFHYYDKDFNNEADTPDNFQSRRPNTSFCFLDIRSPGLGDTAMYLCATSRGTENTGELFFGEGSRLTVL.

This clone has a handful of counts. The gene calls are TRBV7-2 and TRBJ1-1; D remains unclear. V was shortened by 4 bases and J by 1 base, with 7 bases between the two germline ends. CDR3 size: 13 residues. The germline CDR1 and CDR2 sequences are SGHTA and FQGNSA. The CDR3 region is CASSYRQNTEAFF. CDR3 DNA: TGTGCCAGCAGCTACAGACAGAACACTGAAGCTTTCTTT.

The rearrangement links TRBV19 to TRBJ2-2, with 11 nucleotides matching TRBD2. Looked up from germline, CDR1 is LNHDA and CDR2 is SQIVND (reference sequence). The junction had 3 bases not matched to a gene; V was cut back by 5 bases and J by 1 base. This CDR3 contains 16 residues. CDR3 sequence reads: CASSLGLAGNTGELFF. The CDR3 nucleotides are TGTGCCAGTAGTCTTGGACTAGCGGGGAACACCGGGGAGCTGTTTTTT.

This chain uses TRBV6-2 or TRBV6-3 with TRBJ1-5; the D gene is possibly TRBD1 (5 bases). The CDR3 has 14 amino acids. CDR1 and CDR2 from the germline V gene are MNHEY and SVGEGT. Trimming removed 5 bases from V and 4 bases from J, with 12 bases in between. The CDR3 DNA follows: TGTGCCAGCAGTACTATTAACAGGAATCAGCCCCAGCATTTT. This sequence encodes CASSTINRNQPQHF.

The rearrangement joins TRBV6-2 or TRBV6-3 to TRBJ1-5; TRBD1 might be the D (6 bases). The V gene's germline CDR1 is MNHEY and CDR2 SVGEGT. The CDR3 is 16 amino acids. Deletions cut 5 bases from V and 5 bases from J, with 19 bases between. The CDR3 nucleotides read TGTGCCAGCAGTAAATGGACAGCGGCGGTCGATCAGCCCCAGCATTTT. Protein: CASSKWTAAVDQPQHF.

The rearrangement links TRBV6-5 to TRBJ2-7; TRBD1 might be the D (6 bases). The germline V and J ends were trimmed by 4 bases and 3 bases, with 10 bases remaining between them. The CDR3 runs 13 residues. CDR1 MNHEY and CDR2 SVGAGI come from the germline V gene. The DNA for the CDR3 is TGTGCCAGCAGTTGGGGCAGGGGCTACGAGCAGTACTTC. Translating it yields CASSWGRGYEQYF.

This clone was seen a handful of times. This specimen includes other DNA sequences encoding the same CDR3. The rearrangement uses TRBV28 and TRBJ1-5; the D is unclear. This CDR3 region has 13 residues. Trimming shortened V by 8 bases and J by 0 bases, and 8 bases separated the two germline ends. The germline V gene has CDR1 MDHEN and CDR2 SYDVKM. CDR3 nucleotide sequence: TGTGCCAGCTCCGGAGATAGCAATCAGCCCCAGCATTTT. It is translated as CASSGDSNQPQHF. The variable domain in full, with the rest retrieved from reference TRBV28 and TRBJ1-5, is DVKVTQSSRYLVKRTGEKVFLECVQDMDHENMFWYRQDPGLGLRLIYFSYDVKMKEKGDIPEGYSVSREKKERFSLILESASTNQTSMYLCASSGDSNQPQHFGDGTRLSIL.

This clone appeared once. The CDR3 sequence: CASSPGGFRFTEAFF. In DNA form, the CDR3 reads TGTGCCAGCAGCCCGGGGGGGTTTCGGTTCACTGAAGCTTTCTTT. The chain uses TRBV28 and TRBJ1-1, with D maybe TRBD1 (5 bases). The germline CDR1 and CDR2 sequences are MDHEN and SYDVKM. This CDR3 region has 15 residues. Trimming stripped 6 bases from V and 4 bases from J, with 18 bases between.

J is TRBJ1-6 and V is TRBV5-5; 10 bases are shared with TRBD1. The germline V gene encodes CDR1 SGHKS and CDR2 YYEKEE (reference sequence). Trimming removed 4 bases from V and 10 bases from J; junction bases left unmatched: 5. This CDR3 has 14 amino acids. The CDR3 region has the DNA TGTGCCAGCAGCGCGGGACAGGGGAAATCACCCCTCCACTTT. Its translation: CASSAGQGKSPLHF. Full variable domain (outside the CDR3, taken from reference TRBV5-5 and TRBJ1-6): DAGVTQSPTHLIKTRGQQVTLRCSPISGHKSVSWYQQVLGQGPQFIFQYYEKEERGRGNFPDRFSARQFPNYSSELNVNALLLGDSALYLCASSAGQGKSPLHFGNGTRLTVT.

This rearrangement joins TRBV24-1 to TRBJ1-4; no clear D gene. Trimming stripped 1 base from V and 7 bases from J, with 6 bases between. In germline, CDR1 is KGHDR, CDR2 SFDVKD. The CDR3 has 13 amino acids. The CDR3 region has the DNA TGTGCCACCAGTGATTTTAGTGGTGAAAAACTGTTTTTT. This codes for CATSDFSGEKLFF.